Included here is one T cell receptor beta chain sequence, with context. The record originates from a study of blood T cells in healthy people across ages. Study-level background: Using template switching, researchers captured about one barcoded beta molecule for each two T cells.

Per germline, CDR1 ENHRY and CDR2 SYGVKD. V was pared by 7 bases and J by 1 base, with 14 bases between. CDR3 length: 14 amino acids. PCR was performed a second time for about 7 to 12 cycles using a sample-barcoded 5' primer and a J-beta primer mix. TCRdb recomputed calls from the 5' RACE reads with MiXCR, one row per CDR3 protein. This table has fewer than 2 million distinct CDR3 sequences, roughly two fifths appearing once. Specimen: blood. The sequence came from a human donor in good health. The J gene is TRBJ2-7, the V gene TRBV10-3, with no clear D. CDR3 residues: CAINEGLPSYEQYF. CDR3 DNA: TGTGCCATCAATGAAGGTTTGCCATCCTACGAGCAGTACTTC.